This T cell receptor beta chain was identified during a study of Tregs in tolerant kidney transplant recipients. Overall study results and limits: The most relevant donor-specific Treg TCRbeta repertoire apparently came from expansion with activated donor B cells.

With respect to this clone: Its specificity is unknown.

Sequencing was performed with immunoSEQ multiplex PCR; in TCRdb, only in-frame clones are kept and a portion is missing. The table shows about 81,000 clones, with around 90% occurring only once. Per germline, CDR1 MDHEN and CDR2 SYDVKM. The CDR3 spans 15 residues. V trimming: 0 bases; J trimming: 4 bases; junction bases outside the gene matches: 6. Related graft donors supplied nonmyeloablative bone marrow transplants, and mixed chimerism was transient. Thawed PBMCs were FACS-sorted into unstimulated CD4+CD25+CD127- regulatory T cells, CD4+CD25- non-regulatory cells, CD4 and CD8 cells. J is TRBJ2-7 and V is TRBV28, with 7 bases fitting TRBD1. The input for sequencing was CD4+ T cells from blood (PBMCs), taken 24 months after the transplant. The sequence derives from a human patient who received a combined kidney and bone marrow transplant. The graft donor may have given rise to some T cells. CDR3 loop: CASSLWEQGVYEQYF. The CDR3 DNA reads TGTGCCAGCAGTTTATGGGAGCAGGGGGTATACGAGCAGTACTTC.